This T cell receptor beta chain was sequenced for a study of cytomegalovirus exposure and HLA in healthy donors. The primer mix had 60 Vbeta and 13 Jbeta primers. Libraries were prepared by immunoSEQ multiplex PCR; TCRdb keeps only in-frame clonotypes and omits some of them. The sample contains some 170,000 clones, roughly 80% of which appear only once. Note on this clone: Its target is not known.

Study-wide findings and caveats: Reportedly, HLA-A and HLA-B alleles of most subjects were accurately predicted from TCR beta. Previous analysis showed most TCR beta V segments were productive about 87% or about 30% of the time.

This CDR3 spans 14 amino acids. The ends lost 4 bases at V and 6 bases at J; junction bases unmatched: 5. CDR1 and CDR2 (germline): SGHDN, FVKESK. Material for sequencing was PBMCs. The chain recombines TRBV14 with TRBJ2-7, with 11 bases identical to TRBD1. The sequence was collected from a man aged 25-40 years in good health and CMV-seronegative. The CDR3 DNA reads TGTGCCAGCAGCCCATGGACAGGGGGCGGCGAGCAGTACTTC. Protein: CASSPWTGGGEQYF.